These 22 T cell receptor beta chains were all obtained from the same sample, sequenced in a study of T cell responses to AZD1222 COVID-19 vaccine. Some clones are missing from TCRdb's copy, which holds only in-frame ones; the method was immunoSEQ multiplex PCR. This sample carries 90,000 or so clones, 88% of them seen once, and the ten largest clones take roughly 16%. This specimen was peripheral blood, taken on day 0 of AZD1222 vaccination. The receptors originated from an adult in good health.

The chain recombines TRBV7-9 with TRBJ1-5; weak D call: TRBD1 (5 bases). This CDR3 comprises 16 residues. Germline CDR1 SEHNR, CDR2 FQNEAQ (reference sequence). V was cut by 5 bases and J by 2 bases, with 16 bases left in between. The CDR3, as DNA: TGTGCCAGCAGCCCTAGCTTGGGGGTGGGCAATCAGCCCCAGCATTTT. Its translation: CASSPSLGVGNQPQHF.

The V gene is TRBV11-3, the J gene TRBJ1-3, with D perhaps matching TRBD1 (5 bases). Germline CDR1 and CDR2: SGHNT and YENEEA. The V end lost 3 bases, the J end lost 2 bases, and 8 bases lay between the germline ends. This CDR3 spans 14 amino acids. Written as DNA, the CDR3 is TGTGCCAGCAGCTTTGGACACCCTGGAAACACCATATATTTT. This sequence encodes CASSFGHPGNTIYF. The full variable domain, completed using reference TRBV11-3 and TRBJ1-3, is EAGVVQSPRYKIIEKKQPVAFWCNPISGHNTLYWYLQNLGQGPELLIRYENEEAVDDSQLPKDRFSAERLKGVDSTLKIQPAELGDSAVYLCASSFGHPGNTIYFGEGSWLTVV.

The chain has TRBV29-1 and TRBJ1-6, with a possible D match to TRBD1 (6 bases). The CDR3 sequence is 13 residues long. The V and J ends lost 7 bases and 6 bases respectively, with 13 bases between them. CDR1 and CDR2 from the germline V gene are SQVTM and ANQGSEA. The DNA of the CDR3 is TGCAGCGCCGCGGACAGTACTAATTCACCCCTCCACTTT. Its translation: CSAADSTNSPLHF.

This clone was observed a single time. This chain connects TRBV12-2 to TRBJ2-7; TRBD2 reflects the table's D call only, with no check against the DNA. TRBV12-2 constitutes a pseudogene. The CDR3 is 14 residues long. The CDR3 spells CASRDPRGDHEQYF. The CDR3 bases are TGTGCAAGTCGCGACCCTCGGGGGGATCACGAGCAGTACTTC.

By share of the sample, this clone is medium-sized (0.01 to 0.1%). Written as DNA, the CDR3 is TGTGCCAGCAGTAAAGGCCTAGTAACGCCCGGGGAGCTGTTTTTT. The encoded protein is CASSKGLVTPGELFF. The rearrangement joins TRBV5-4 to TRBJ2-2; D ambiguous. V was pared by 5 bases and J by 6 bases, with 17 bases between. CDR1 is SGHNT and CDR2 is YYREEE in the germline V gene (reference sequence). The CDR3 contains 15 residues.

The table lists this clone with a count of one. CDR3 protein: CASSVQRVTEAFF. The CDR3 DNA is TGTGCCAGCAGCGTACAAAGAGTCACTGAAGCTTTCTTT. The chain joins TRBV9 to TRBJ1-1, with no clear D. This CDR3 has 13 amino acids. From germline, CDR1 is SGDLS and CDR2 YYNGEE. Between the trimmed V and J ends, which lost 1 base and 4 bases, there was a span of 8 bases.

CDR3 loop: CAISVRDNEQFF. The CDR3 DNA sequence: TGTGCCATCAGTGTGAGAGACAATGAGCAGTTCTTC. The chain links TRBV10-3 to TRBJ2-1; D gene uncertain. The CDR3 length is 12 residues. Per the germline V gene, CDR1 is ENHRY and CDR2 is SYGVKD. The V and J ends lost 4 bases and 5 bases respectively, with 6 bases between them.

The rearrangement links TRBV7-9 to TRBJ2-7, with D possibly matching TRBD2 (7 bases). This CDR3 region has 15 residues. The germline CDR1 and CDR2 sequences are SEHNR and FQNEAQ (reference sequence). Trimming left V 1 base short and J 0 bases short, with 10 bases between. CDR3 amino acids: CASSLERGGSYEQYF. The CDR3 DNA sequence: TGTGCCAGCAGCTTAGAGAGGGGGGGCTCCTACGAGCAGTACTTC.

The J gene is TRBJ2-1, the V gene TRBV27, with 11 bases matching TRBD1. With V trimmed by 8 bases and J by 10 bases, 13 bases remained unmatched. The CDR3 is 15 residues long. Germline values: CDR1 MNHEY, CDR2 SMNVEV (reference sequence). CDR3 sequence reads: CASGSDRGRNAEQFF. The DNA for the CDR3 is TGTGCCAGCGGATCGGACAGGGGGCGCAACGCAGAGCAGTTCTTC.

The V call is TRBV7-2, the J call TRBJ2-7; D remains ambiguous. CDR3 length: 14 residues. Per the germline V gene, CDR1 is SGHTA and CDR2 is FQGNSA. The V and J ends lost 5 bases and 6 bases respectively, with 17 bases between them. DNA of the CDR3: TGTGCCAGCAGCCCGAGACCCCGTTCAGGCGAGCAGTACTTC. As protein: CASSPRPRSGEQYF.

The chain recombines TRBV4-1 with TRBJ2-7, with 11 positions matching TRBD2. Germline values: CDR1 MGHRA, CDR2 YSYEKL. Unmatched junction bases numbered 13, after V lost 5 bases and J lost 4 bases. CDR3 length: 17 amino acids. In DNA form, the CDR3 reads TGCGCCAGCAGCTCAAGGTGGGAGACTAGCGGGATATACGAGCAGTACTTC. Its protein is CASSSRWETSGIYEQYF.

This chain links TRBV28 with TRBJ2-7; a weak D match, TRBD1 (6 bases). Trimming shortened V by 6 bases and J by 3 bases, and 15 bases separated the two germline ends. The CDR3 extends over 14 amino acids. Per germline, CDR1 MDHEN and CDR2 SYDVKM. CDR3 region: CASRPSGQRYEQYF. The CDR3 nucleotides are TGTGCCAGCAGGCCCTCGGGACAACGCTACGAGCAGTACTTC.

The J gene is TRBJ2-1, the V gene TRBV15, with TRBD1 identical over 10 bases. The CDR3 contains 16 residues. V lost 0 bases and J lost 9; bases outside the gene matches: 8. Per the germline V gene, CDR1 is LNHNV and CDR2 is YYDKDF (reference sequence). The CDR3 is CATSRDPGQGLSEQFF. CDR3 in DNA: TGTGCCACCAGCAGAGATCCGGGACAGGGGTTGAGTGAGCAGTTCTTC.

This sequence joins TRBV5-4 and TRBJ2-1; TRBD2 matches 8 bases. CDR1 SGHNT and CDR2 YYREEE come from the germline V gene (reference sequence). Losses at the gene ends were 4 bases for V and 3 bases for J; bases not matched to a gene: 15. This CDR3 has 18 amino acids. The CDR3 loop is CASSQDITSRGVYNEQFF. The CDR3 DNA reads TGTGCCAGCAGCCAAGATATCACCTCGCGGGGGGTCTACAATGAGCAGTTCTTC.

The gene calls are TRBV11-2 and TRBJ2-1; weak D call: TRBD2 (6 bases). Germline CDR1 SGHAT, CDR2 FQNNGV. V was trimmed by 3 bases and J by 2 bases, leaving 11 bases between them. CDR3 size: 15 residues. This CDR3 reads CASSLAGGPYNEQFF. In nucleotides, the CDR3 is TGTGCCAGCAGCTTGGCCGGGGGACCCTACAATGAGCAGTTCTTC.

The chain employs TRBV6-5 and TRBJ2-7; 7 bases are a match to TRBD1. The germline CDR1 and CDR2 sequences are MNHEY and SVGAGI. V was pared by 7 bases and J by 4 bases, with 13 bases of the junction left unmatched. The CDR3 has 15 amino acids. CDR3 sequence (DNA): TGTGCCAGCACGAGAGACAGGGAAAGTTGGTACGAGCAGTACTTC. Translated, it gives CASTRDRESWYEQYF.

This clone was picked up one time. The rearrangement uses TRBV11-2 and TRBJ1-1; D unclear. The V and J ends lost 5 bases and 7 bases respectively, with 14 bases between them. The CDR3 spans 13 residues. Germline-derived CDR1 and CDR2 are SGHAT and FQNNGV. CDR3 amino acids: CASSPYRHGEAFF. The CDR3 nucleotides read TGTGCCAGCAGCCCCTACAGACACGGTGAAGCTTTCTTT.

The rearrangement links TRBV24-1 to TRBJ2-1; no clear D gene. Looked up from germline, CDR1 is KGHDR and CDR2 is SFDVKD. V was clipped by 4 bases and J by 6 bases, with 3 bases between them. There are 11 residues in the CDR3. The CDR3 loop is CATSEFNEQFF. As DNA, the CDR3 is TGTGCCACCAGTGAGTTCAATGAGCAGTTCTTC.

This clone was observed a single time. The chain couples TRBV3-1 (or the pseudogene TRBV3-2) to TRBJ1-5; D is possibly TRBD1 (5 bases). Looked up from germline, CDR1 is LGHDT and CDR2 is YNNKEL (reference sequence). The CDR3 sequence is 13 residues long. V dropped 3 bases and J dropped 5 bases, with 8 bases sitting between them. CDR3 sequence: CASSQMGHQPQHF. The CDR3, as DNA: TGTGCCAGCAGCCAGATGGGGCATCAGCCCCAGCATTTT.

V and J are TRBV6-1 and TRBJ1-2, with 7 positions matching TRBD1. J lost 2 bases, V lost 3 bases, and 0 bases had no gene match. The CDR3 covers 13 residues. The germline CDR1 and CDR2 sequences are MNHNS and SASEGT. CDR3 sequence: CASSDRGNYGYTF. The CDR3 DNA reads TGTGCCAGCAGTGACAGGGGGAACTATGGCTACACCTTC.

The DNA of the CDR3 is TGTGCCAGCAGCTTAGTAGCGGGAGACTACAATGAGCAGTTCTTC. Translating it yields CASSLVAGDYNEQFF. This sequence joins TRBV7-8 and TRBJ2-1; TRBD2 matches at 9 bases. Germline V CDR1 and CDR2: SGHVS, FQNEAQ. The CDR3 has 15 amino acids. V was clipped by 1 base and J by 3 bases; unmatched bases: 1.

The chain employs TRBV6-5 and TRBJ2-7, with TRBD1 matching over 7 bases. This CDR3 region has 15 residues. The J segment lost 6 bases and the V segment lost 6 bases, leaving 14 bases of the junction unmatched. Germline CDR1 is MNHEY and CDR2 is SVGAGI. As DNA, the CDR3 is TGTGCCAGCAGCTACGTCCCCGGGACAGAGGCCGAGCAGTACTTC. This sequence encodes CASSYVPGTEAEQYF.